Below, 27 T cell receptor beta chains from the same sample are listed, as sequenced in a study of blood T cells in healthy people across ages (dated by TCRdb to 2015 to 2017). Preparation of the library involved 5' RACE. The reads were generated on an Illumina HiSeq 2500. A second PCR of about 7 to 12 cycles was performed with a sample-barcoded 5' primer and a J-beta primer mix. TCRdb handled the public reads itself, with Q25 trimming in fastp and clone calling in MiXCR, and kept productive beta chains. Rows with one shared CDR3 protein collapse into an entry with the most common genes and DNA. Across this sample there are some 1,000,000 distinct CDR3 sequences, with under 30% seen only once. Around 0.75% of the sample comes from the top ten. These data also formed part of another study, on T cells of mothers and their children.

The sample was blood. These receptors all come from a girl aged 2 to 9 in good health.

There are a few counts of this clonotype. The genes are TRBV7-2 and TRBJ2-1, with 7 positions matching TRBD1. This CDR3 is built from 15 residues. The junction had 12 bases not matched to a gene; V was cut back by 3 bases and J by 10 bases. Germline V CDR1 and CDR2: SGHTA, FQGNSA. This chain's CDR3 is CASSFLVAQGDEQFF. In nucleotides, the CDR3 is TGTGCCAGCAGCTTTTTAGTTGCCCAGGGGGACGAGCAGTTCTTC.

The chain couples TRBV28 to TRBJ2-5; D is undetermined. The CDR3 has 15 residues. Germline CDR1 and CDR2: MDHEN and SYDVKM. The V end was cut by 4 bases, the J end by 5 bases, with 17 bases between. CDR3 amino acids: CASSSRRPGVETQYF. For the CDR3, the DNA is TGTGCCAGCAGTTCCCGCCGACCAGGAGTGGAGACCCAGTACTTC.

The chain carries TRBV9 and TRBJ2-3; D call uncertain. V was shortened by 5 bases and J by 3 bases, with 19 bases between the two germline ends. Germline CDR1 reads SGDLS; CDR2 reads YYNGEE. CDR3 size: 16 residues. The CDR3 coding sequence is TGTGCCAGCAGTGACTCGGTCCTCGCGCGGACAGATACGCAGTATTTT. It encodes CASSDSVLARTDTQYF.

CDR3 sequence: CSASGGAVETQYF. DNA for the CDR3: TGCAGTGCTAGCGGGGGGGCGGTCGAGACCCAGTACTTC. J is TRBJ2-5 and V is TRBV20-1; 8 bases agree with TRBD2. CDR3 length: 13 amino acids. From germline, CDR1 is DFQATT and CDR2 SNEGSKA (reference sequence). The V and J ends lost 3 bases and 5 bases, in that order; junction bases with no gene match: 5.

The V call is TRBV7-8, the J call TRBJ2-5; possibly TRBD2 for D (5 bases). The CDR3 has 12 amino acids. The V gene lost 8 bases and the J gene lost 5 bases, with 12 bases spanning the gap. Looked up from germline, CDR1 is SGHVS and CDR2 is FQNEAQ. The CDR3 region is CASGEGRETQYF. The DNA of the CDR3 is TGTGCCAGCGGCGAGGGTCGGGAGACCCAGTACTTC.

This clonotype has only a few counts. V is TRBV20-1 and J is TRBJ2-5, with TRBD1 matching over 7 bases. Per the germline V gene, CDR1 is DFQATT and CDR2 is SNEGSKA (reference sequence). The ends lost 1 base at V and 1 base at J; junction bases unmatched: 9. The length of the CDR3 is 16 residues. CDR3: CSARVDGAGGQETQYF. The CDR3 DNA reads as TGCAGTGCTAGAGTTGACGGGGCAGGGGGCCAAGAGACCCAGTACTTC.

This clonotype was counted between two and nine times. The J gene is TRBJ2-5, the V gene TRBV9; 11 bases match TRBD2. The DNA end is a closer match to TRBJ2-1, so the J assignment may be wrong. The germline V gene has CDR1 SGDLS and CDR2 YYNGEE. This CDR3 region has 15 residues. The CDR3 protein is CASSKTSGEYNEQFF. Written as DNA, the CDR3 is TGTGCCAGCAGCAAGACTAGCGGGGAGTACAATGAGCAGTTCTTC.

CDR3 sequence: CASSQGRDHEQYF. The CDR3 coding sequence is TGTGCCAGCAGCCAAGGGCGGGACCACGAGCAGTACTTC. V is TRBV14 and J is TRBJ2-7; TRBD2 might be the D (6 bases). Germline-derived CDR1 and CDR2 are SGHDN and FVKESK. The V end was cut by 1 base, the J end by 5 bases, with 9 bases between. This CDR3 has 13 residues.

This sequence joins TRBV29-1 and TRBJ2-3, with D unclear. Trimming pared 3 bases from V and 0 bases from J, leaving 10 bases between. CDR1 SQVTM and CDR2 ANQGSEA come from the germline V gene. The CDR3 loop spans 14 amino acids. The chain's CDR3 is CSVEDGVSTDTQYF. DNA of the CDR3: TGCAGCGTTGAGGATGGGGTTAGCACAGATACGCAGTATTTT.

The V and J genes are TRBV27 and TRBJ2-1; 13 nucleotides align to TRBD2. Trimming at V came to 1 base and at J to 7 bases, leaving 1 base not matched to a gene. Germline lookup yields CDR1 MNHEY and CDR2 SMNVEV (reference sequence). There are 15 residues in the CDR3. The DNA for the CDR3 is TGTGCCAGCAGTTTATTGACTAGCGGGGGGAATGAGCAGTTCTTC. It is translated as CASSLLTSGGNEQFF.

This rearrangement joins TRBV28 to TRBJ2-5, with D perhaps TRBD2 (5 bases). The CDR3 contains 13 residues. Germline lookup yields CDR1 MDHEN and CDR2 SYDVKM. V lost 2 bases and J 11 bases, leaving 15 bases between the germline ends. In nucleotides, the CDR3 is TGTGCCAGCAGTTTAAATGGTGTCGGGGTACAGTACTTC. It encodes CASSLNGVGVQYF.

This clonotype was counted only a few times. This chain uses TRBV10-2 with TRBJ1-3; no firm D call. There are 17 residues in the CDR3. Germline loops: CDR1 WSHSY, CDR2 SAAADI. Trimming shortened V by 6 bases and J by 4 bases, and 22 bases separated the two germline ends. Here the CDR3 DNA reads TGCGCCAGCAGCCAGGTCCTAACCCAGCTCTGGGGAAACACCATATATTTT. This sequence encodes CASSQVLTQLWGNTIYF.

The chain carries TRBV11-2 and TRBJ2-1; D not certain. V shed 5 bases and J shed 3 bases, with 17 bases lying between them. CDR1 and CDR2 (germline): SGHAT, FQNNGV. There are 16 residues in the CDR3. CDR3 loop: CASSLTSPAVYNEQFF. CDR3 DNA: TGTGCCAGCAGCCTAACCTCCCCGGCGGTCTACAATGAGCAGTTCTTC.

This clonotype showed up just a few times. The chain combines TRBV2 with TRBJ1-1; D call uncertain. The germline CDR1 and CDR2 sequences are SNHLY and FYNNEI. V was pared by 7 bases and J by 1 base, with 10 bases between. This CDR3 has 13 amino acids. CDR3 coding DNA: TGTGCCAGCACTTCTGAGGGGAACACTGAAGCTTTCTTT. It translates to CASTSEGNTEAFF.

The CDR3 DNA is TGTGCCAGCAGCCAAATGGGGGTTGGATACGAGCAGTACTTC. Amino acids: CASSQMGVGYEQYF. This chain joins TRBV6-5 and TRBJ2-1; D possibly uses TRBD1 or TRBD2 (5 bases each). The J call may not be correct, given that the DNA end is closer to TRBJ2-7. The germline CDR1 and CDR2 sequences are MNHEY and SVGAGI. The CDR3 is 14 amino acids.

The chain links TRBV28 to TRBJ2-3, with 10 bases identical to TRBD1. CDR3 length: 15 amino acids. The germline gives CDR1 MDHEN, CDR2 SYDVKM. V lost 6 bases, J lost 2 bases, and 5 bases stayed unmatched. The CDR3 loop reads CASRRGTGVTDTQYF. The CDR3 DNA sequence: TGTGCCAGCAGAAGGGGGACAGGGGTCACAGATACGCAGTATTTT.

The chain carries TRBV15 and TRBJ1-5; D uncertain. V lost 1 base and J 7 bases, leaving 11 bases between the germline ends. CDR1 is LNHNV, CDR2 YYDKDF, per germline (reference sequence). There are 14 residues in the CDR3. The CDR3 DNA is TGTGCCACCAGCAGAGCCGCTAATACCCAGCCCCAGCATTTT. This gives the protein CATSRAANTQPQHF.

The rearrangement uses TRBV11-3 and TRBJ1-4; a possible D gene is TRBD1 (6 bases). The CDR3 is made up of 14 amino acids. V was trimmed by 6 bases and J by 6 bases, leaving 14 bases between them. Germline V lookup: CDR1 SGHNT, CDR2 YENEEA. In DNA, the CDR3 is TGTGCCAGCAGTGTCGGGGGGCAGGATGAAAAACTGTTTTTT. This encodes CASSVGGQDEKLFF.

The chain couples TRBV4-1 to TRBJ2-3; D may be TRBD2 (6 bases). Germline V CDR1 and CDR2: MGHRA, YSYEKL. The V end lost 1 base, the J end lost 5 bases, and 13 bases lay between the germline ends. This CDR3 is built from 15 residues. The CDR3 is CASSQGWGVGDTQYF. CDR3 sequence (DNA): TGCGCCAGCAGCCAAGGATGGGGGGTAGGAGATACGCAGTATTTT.

This clonotype was counted only a few times. This sequence joins TRBV27 and TRBJ2-3, with 8 positions matching TRBD1. Germline CDR1 MNHEY, CDR2 SMNVEV (reference sequence). This CDR3 comprises 16 residues. The V gene end was trimmed by 3 bases and the J gene end by 0 bases; junction bases not matched to a gene: 5. The CDR3 here is CASSFIRQGSTDTQYF. The DNA of the CDR3 is TGTGCCAGCAGTTTTATTAGACAGGGGAGCACAGATACGCAGTATTTT.

In this sample, this clonotype turned up a few times. This chain uses TRBV12-3 or TRBV12-4 with TRBJ2-6, with a possible D match to TRBD2 (5 bases). The CDR3 spans 14 residues. V lost 7 bases and J lost 2, with 9 bases in between. The CDR3 is CASTLGTGANVLTF. DNA of the CDR3: TGTGCCAGCACACTAGGAACTGGGGCCAACGTCCTGACTTTC.

The chain is built from TRBV29-1 and TRBJ2-5; possibly TRBD2 for D (5 bases). The CDR3 totals 13 residues. The V end lost 6 bases, the J end lost 5 bases, and 16 bases lay between the germline ends. Germline V gene data show CDR1 as SQVTM and CDR2 as ANQGSEA. CDR3 DNA: TGCAGCGTAAGGAGGCCACTTACGGAGACCCAGTACTTC. This codes for CSVRRPLTETQYF.

V and J are TRBV4-3 and TRBJ2-2; the D is unclear. Trimming removed 1 base at V and 4 bases at J, with 7 bases between. The germline gives CDR1 LGHNA, CDR2 YSLEER. This CDR3 is built from 14 residues. The CDR3 is CASSQARITGELFF. The CDR3 region has the DNA TGCGCCAGCAGCCAAGCTAGGATCACCGGGGAGCTGTTTTTT.

The rearrangement uses TRBV29-1 and TRBJ1-4; the D is unclear. V was cut by 6 bases and J by 6 bases, with 14 bases left in between. Looked up from germline, CDR1 is SQVTM and CDR2 is ANQGSEA. The CDR3 is made up of 13 amino acids. In nucleotides, the CDR3 is TGCAGCGTACACATAGAGGGTCATGAAAAACTGTTTTTT. As protein: CSVHIEGHEKLFF.

This clonotype has only a few counts. The chain combines TRBV18 with TRBJ1-2; D possibly corresponds to TRBD1 (5 bases). Trimming shortened V by 3 bases and J by 8 bases, and 19 bases separated the two germline ends. The CDR3 extends over 15 amino acids. The germline V gene has CDR1 KGHSH and CDR2 LQKENI. The CDR3 region is CASSPSTQGDGGYTF. In nucleotides, the CDR3 is TGTGCCAGCTCACCCTCAACCCAGGGTGACGGCGGCTACACCTTC.

The rearrangement links TRBV29-1 to TRBJ2-7; no clear D. Trimming stripped 6 bases from V and 5 bases from J, with 20 bases between. Germline lookup yields CDR1 SQVTM and CDR2 ANQGSEA. The CDR3 consists of 14 residues. CDR3 sequence: CSVRPTSNWDEQYF. CDR3 sequence (DNA): TGCAGCGTGCGACCGACTTCGAACTGGGACGAGCAGTACTTC.

CDR3 in DNA: TGTGCCAGCCGGGACAGGGGACCTGGGGCCAACGTCCTGACTTTC. Its translation: CASRDRGPGANVLTF. This rearrangement joins TRBV6-1 to TRBJ2-6; 10 bases match TRBD1. From germline, CDR1 is MNHNS and CDR2 SASEGT. V shed 8 bases, J shed 2 bases, and the junction held 3 bases outside the gene matches. This CDR3 region has 15 residues.